The sequence of this T cell receptor beta chain was determined in a study of human T cells and chemical hapten exposure. At the level of the study: Patients received weekly diphenylcyclopropenone doses to the scalp throughout the approximately 24-week study. Study-wide results and limits: Donors' alopecia may make their immune response differ from healthy people's. TCRs whose frequency exceeded 1 in 1000 remained the same following DPC sensitization.

Time point specified: pre-sensitization, week 0. Treatment in this sample: therapeutic diphenylcyclopropenone sensitization with weekly scalp DPC. From whole blood left unfractionated, total RNA was extracted. Concerning this clonotype itself: What it binds is unknown.

TCRdb redid the calling of the RACE reads with MiXCR, one entry per CDR3 protein. The sample lists over 300,000 distinct CDR3 sequences, roughly 5.3% seen once, with 2% to 3% in the top ten. This CDR3 contains 16 residues. V shed 3 bases and J shed 1 base, with 13 bases lying between them. Germline V CDR1 and CDR2: MNHEY, SMNVEV (reference sequence). The receptor was derived from a woman between 45 and 65 years old with alopecia areata. Some clones in this sample may be carry-over from other donors' samples. The specimen was whole blood, collected in connection with sensitization to the hapten diphenylcyclopropenone (DPC). The rearrangement links TRBV27 to TRBJ1-3, with D possibly matching TRBD1 (5 bases). CDR3 sequence (DNA): TGTGCCAGCAGTTTTCTCCCCCAGGGTTCTGGAAACACCATATATTTT. Translating it yields CASSFLPQGSGNTIYF.